One and the same sample provided the 27 T cell receptor beta chains below, sequenced in a study of graft-versus-host responses after intestinal transplantation listed by TCRdb under 2021. For these receptors, no antigen is known. This specimen's time point label, per the study, means: cells obtained before transplantation from donor or recipient. The library came from the immunoSEQ multiplex PCR assay. As stored in TCRdb, this immuneACCESS dataset retains in-frame rearrangements with V and J assigned. A fraction of the clones does not appear; measured against another copy, unresolved V genes explain less than half of the discrepancy, and the remainder lacks a known reason. The sample data list fewer than 120,000 clones, and roughly 93% of these were observed just once. Roughly 0.5% of the sample rests with the top ten. The sequenced sample was unstimulated CD8+ T cells sorted from spleen or lymph node cells, obtained before intestinal transplant. Receptor source: a human donor who received an intestinal transplant.

This clone was seen just once. The chain recombines TRBV9 with TRBJ2-1; 8 nucleotides agree with TRBD2. Germline V lookup: CDR1 SGDLS, CDR2 YYNGEE. V trimming: 0 bases; J trimming: 3 bases; junction bases outside the gene matches: 2. This CDR3 contains 15 residues. The CDR3 sequence: CASSVASGYYNEQFF. CDR3 sequence (DNA): TGTGCCAGCAGCGTAGCTAGCGGGTACTACAATGAGCAGTTCTTC.

The chain carries TRBV7-6 and TRBJ2-6; no reliable D call. Trimming removed 1 base at V and 3 bases at J, with 16 bases between. The CDR3 has 18 residues. The germline V gene has CDR1 SGHVS and CDR2 FNYEAQ. DNA of the CDR3: TGTGCCAGCAGCTTAGAAGAAGTAGGAAGTGGTGGGGCCAACGTCCTGACTTTC. This translates into CASSLEEVGSGGANVLTF.

The chain is built from TRBV9 and TRBJ2-7, with TRBD2 identical over 14 bases. Germline V gene data show CDR1 as SGDLS and CDR2 as YYNGEE. The junction had 11 bases not matched to a gene; V was cut back by 4 bases and J by 2 bases. The CDR3 is made up of 18 amino acids. CDR3 region: CASSPYGTSGSGAYEQYF. The CDR3 region has the DNA TGTGCCAGCAGCCCCTACGGGACTAGCGGGAGCGGGGCCTACGAGCAGTACTTC.

The chain employs TRBV7-3 and TRBJ2-1, with 7 nucleotides matching TRBD2. CDR1 SGHTA and CDR2 FQGTGA come from the germline V gene. V gave up 3 bases and J gave up 8 bases; unmatched junction bases: 10. The CDR3 contains 15 residues. CDR3 loop: CASSLNGGAGDEQFF. DNA of the CDR3: TGTGCCAGCAGCTTGAACGGCGGGGCGGGAGATGAGCAGTTCTTC.

The J gene is TRBJ1-1, the V gene TRBV10-1; D is unresolved. Germline CDR1 reads WNHNN; CDR2 reads SYGVQD (reference sequence). The V gene lost 7 bases and the J gene lost 9 bases, with 12 bases spanning the gap. CDR3 length: 11 amino acids. CDR3 sequence reads: CASKTVSKAFF. The CDR3 nucleotides are TGCGCCAGCAAAACGGTTTCTAAAGCTTTCTTT.

This clone was seen only once. The chain joins TRBV30 to TRBJ2-2, with D unresolved. The CDR3 has 13 amino acids. Germline V gene data show CDR1 as GTSNPN and CDR2 as SVGIG (reference sequence). V shed 2 bases and J shed 3 bases, with 7 bases lying between them. CDR3: CAWSPAYTGELFF. The CDR3 DNA is TGTGCCTGGAGTCCAGCCTACACCGGGGAGCTGTTTTTT.

This chain links TRBV13 with TRBJ2-7, with 7 bases fitting TRBD2. The ends lost 2 bases at V and 6 bases at J; junction bases unmatched: 10. Germline V gives CDR1 PRHDT, CDR2 FYEKMQ (reference sequence). This CDR3 has 15 amino acids. CDR3 amino acids: CASSLMRDYRPEQYF. The DNA of the CDR3 is TGTGCCAGCAGCTTAATGCGGGACTATCGGCCCGAGCAGTACTTC.

The gene calls are TRBV6-5 and TRBJ1-1; weak D call: TRBD1 (5 bases). The V end lost 0 bases, the J end lost 2 bases, and 13 bases lay between the germline ends. Germline values: CDR1 MNHEY, CDR2 SVGAGI. The CDR3 consists of 16 residues. CDR3 residues: CASSYSGTDYNTEAFF. The CDR3 bases are TGTGCCAGCAGTTACTCCGGGACGGACTATAACACTGAAGCTTTCTTT.

The rearrangement joins TRBV20-1 to TRBJ2-7, with D possibly being TRBD1 (5 bases). With 6 bases removed from V and 0 bases from J, the gap between germline ends came to 6 bases. The length of the CDR3 is 11 residues. Germline loops: CDR1 DFQATT, CDR2 SNEGSKA (reference sequence). The CDR3 DNA sequence: TGCAGTGCCAGGGTCTCCTACGAGCAGTACTTC. It specifies CSARVSYEQYF.

The chain uses TRBV11-1 and TRBJ1-2; no definite D call. The V gene lost 1 base and the J gene lost 4 bases, with 7 bases spanning the gap. Germline V gene sequence: CDR1 SGHAT, CDR2 FQDESV (reference sequence). There are 13 residues in the CDR3. CDR3 coding DNA: TGTGCCAGCAGCTTAGGAGGGCCCTATGGCTACACCTTC. Translated: CASSLGGPYGYTF.

This chain links TRBV7-8 with TRBJ2-7; 11 nucleotides agree with TRBD2. Germline V lookup: CDR1 SGHVS, CDR2 FQNEAQ. V lost 8 bases to trimming and J lost 7 bases; unmatched junction nucleotides: 7. The CDR3 spans 13 residues. The CDR3 loop reads CASFTLAGDEQYF. The DNA of the CDR3 is TGTGCCAGCTTTACACTAGCGGGAGATGAGCAGTACTTC.

The chain combines TRBV6-6 with TRBJ1-1; 9 positions agree with TRBD1. Germline V CDR1 and CDR2: MNHNY, SVGAGI (reference sequence). The CDR3 has 15 residues. V dropped 0 bases and J dropped 5; count of bases not matched to a gene: 4. CDR3 region: CASSYSRGQGTEAFF. CDR3 bases: TGTGCCAGCAGTTACTCGCGGGGACAGGGTACTGAAGCTTTCTTT.

This sequence joins TRBV11-2 and TRBJ2-1; TRBD2 is a possible D gene (6 bases). V was trimmed by 7 bases and J by 4 bases, leaving 17 bases between them. The CDR3 runs 15 residues. Germline CDR1 reads SGHAT; CDR2 reads FQNNGV. The CDR3 loop is CASNLGRGSYNEQFF. The CDR3 nucleotides are TGTGCCAGCAATCTGGGGCGGGGATCATACAATGAGCAGTTCTTC.

This chain uses TRBV9 with TRBJ2-1; no firm D call. The CDR3 is 16 residues long. The V gene's germline CDR1 is SGDLS and CDR2 YYNGEE. V was clipped by 0 bases and J by 3 bases, with 13 bases between them. CDR3 nucleotides: TGTGCCAGCAGCGTAGCAAGGTCCCGAGTCTACAATGAGCAGTTCTTC. Residues: CASSVARSRVYNEQFF.

The chain uses TRBV28 and TRBJ2-7, with TRBD1 identical over 8 bases. Germline assignment: CDR1 MDHEN and CDR2 SYDVKM. V trimming: 3 bases; J trimming: 5 bases; junction bases outside the gene matches: 6. CDR3 length equals 14 residues. For the CDR3, the DNA is TGTGCCAGCAGTTTGGGACAGGAATCACACGAGCAGTACTTC. This gives the protein CASSLGQESHEQYF.

V and J are TRBV27 and TRBJ2-1; 9 nucleotides align to TRBD2. Trimming at V came to 2 bases and at J to 3 bases, leaving 2 bases not matched to a gene. This CDR3 is built from 15 residues. Germline loops: CDR1 MNHEY, CDR2 SMNVEV (reference sequence). CDR3 loop: CASSLAGGDYNEQFF. The CDR3 DNA follows: TGTGCCAGCAGTTTAGCGGGGGGGGACTACAATGAGCAGTTCTTC.

The chain links TRBV15 to TRBJ2-2; TRBD2 aligns across 8 bases. This CDR3 has 16 amino acids. Unmatched junction bases numbered 6, after V lost 1 base and J lost 5 bases. The germline V gene has CDR1 LNHNV and CDR2 YYDKDF (reference sequence). The CDR3 here is CATSRGPPSGTGELFF. Here the CDR3 DNA reads TGTGCCACCAGCAGAGGTCCACCTAGCGGGACCGGGGAGCTGTTTTTT. Full variable domain (remainder filled in from reference TRBV15 and TRBJ2-2): DAMVIQNPRYQVTQFGKPVTLSCSQTLNHNVMYWYQQKSSQAPKLLFHYYDKDFNNEADTPDNFQSRRPNTSFCFLDIRSPGLGDTAMYLCATSRGPPSGTGELFFGEGSRLTVL.

Written as DNA, the CDR3 is TGTGCCAGCAGTTTAGCCGGGACAGGGGGAATAGTAGACGAGCAGTACTTC. Translating it yields CASSLAGTGGIVDEQYF. The V and J genes are TRBV27 and TRBJ2-7, with TRBD1 identical over 11 bases. V lost 2 bases, J lost 5 bases, and 11 bases stayed unmatched. This CDR3 comprises 17 residues. Germline loops: CDR1 MNHEY, CDR2 SMNVEV (reference sequence).

The chain couples TRBV30 to TRBJ2-1; 9 positions agree with TRBD2. V dropped 3 bases and J dropped 5; count of bases not matched to a gene: 5. The length of the CDR3 is 14 residues. Germline loops: CDR1 GTSNPN, CDR2 SVGIG (reference sequence). CDR3 in DNA: TGTGCCTGGAGGCGAGCGGGAGGAAACAATGAGCAGTTCTTC. Its protein is CAWRRAGGNNEQFF. Using reference TRBV30 and TRBJ2-1 for the parts outside the CDR3, the full variable domain is SQTIHQWPATLVQPVGSPLSLECTVEGTSNPNLYWYRQAAGRGLQLLFYSVGIGQISSEVPQNLSASRPQDRQFILSSKKLLLSDSGFYLCAWRRAGGNNEQFFGPGTRLTVL.

The chain recombines TRBV28 with TRBJ2-7; tentatively, D is TRBD1 (6 bases). The germline CDR1 and CDR2 sequences are MDHEN and SYDVKM. CDR3 size: 10 residues. Trimming cost V 10 bases and J 6 bases, with 10 bases left between them. The CDR3, as DNA: TGTGCCACCCGACAGGCCGAGCAGTACTTC. Translating gives CATRQAEQYF.

The chain recombines TRBV6-1 with TRBJ1-2; no clear D gene. The germline V and J ends were trimmed by 2 bases and 0 bases, with 7 bases remaining between them. CDR1 and CDR2 (germline): MNHNS, SASEGT. The CDR3 sequence is 14 residues long. The CDR3 DNA reads as TGTGCCAGCAGTGAACTGGGCGCTAACTATGGCTACACCTTC. It translates to CASSELGANYGYTF.

The V gene is TRBV5-6, the J gene TRBJ2-3; D not certain. V lost 4 bases and J lost 0, with 12 bases in between. The CDR3 extends over 15 amino acids. CDR1 is SGHDT and CDR2 is YYEEEE in the germline V gene. The CDR3 protein is CASSPPRRSTDTQYF. The CDR3 bases are TGTGCCAGCAGCCCCCCCCGGAGAAGCACAGATACGCAGTATTTT.

Concerning this clone itself: The same CDR3 is also encoded by other DNA sequences in this sample. The chain uses TRBV5-6 and TRBJ2-1; D uncertain. Trimming removed 4 bases at V and 1 base at J, with 6 bases between. Germline V gene sequence: CDR1 SGHDT, CDR2 YYEEEE. This CDR3 has 13 amino acids. The CDR3 DNA follows: TGTGCCAGCAGCCTAGGGTCCTACAATGAGCAGTTCTTC. Its translation: CASSLGSYNEQFF.

V gene TRBV29-1 combines with J gene TRBJ2-1; the D gene is possibly TRBD2 (6 bases). CDR1 is SQVTM and CDR2 is ANQGSEA in the germline V gene. V was cut by 7 bases and J by 4 bases, with 17 bases left in between. The CDR3 is 14 residues long. Written as DNA, the CDR3 is TGCAGCGCTGTTGGGGGACGGGGGTACAATGAGCAGTTCTTC. This sequence encodes CSAVGGRGYNEQFF.

The chain recombines TRBV5-5 with TRBJ1-4; the D gene is possibly TRBD1 (6 bases). This CDR3 has 15 residues. V was pared by 4 bases and J by 0 bases, with 10 bases between. The germline gives CDR1 SGHKS, CDR2 YYEKEE (reference sequence). CDR3: CASSAHRATNEKLFF. CDR3 DNA sequence: TGTGCCAGCAGCGCTCACAGGGCAACTAATGAAAAACTGTTTTTT. The full variable domain, completed using reference TRBV5-5 and TRBJ1-4, is DAGVTQSPTHLIKTRGQQVTLRCSPISGHKSVSWYQQVLGQGPQFIFQYYEKEERGRGNFPDRFSARQFPNYSSELNVNALLLGDSALYLCASSAHRATNEKLFFGSGTQLSVL.

The chain uses TRBV12-5 and TRBJ1-1; perhaps TRBD1 as D (5 bases). V lost 7 bases and J lost 11, with 23 bases in between. Germline assignment: CDR1 LGHNT and CDR2 FRNRAP. The CDR3 totals 14 residues. The CDR3 sequence: CASAVDGNLRGAFF. The CDR3 DNA reads TGTGCTAGTGCCGTGGACGGAAACCTTCGGGGGGCTTTCTTT.

The rearrangement joins TRBV6-5 to TRBJ2-7; either TRBD1 or TRBD2 may fit D (7 bases each). The CDR3 is made up of 15 amino acids. Germline V gene lookup returns CDR1 MNHEY and CDR2 SVGAGI. With 5 bases removed from V and 4 bases from J, the gap between germline ends came to 18 bases. CDR3 DNA: TGTGCCAGCAGTCCCCCGGGGGGACAGCTTTACGAGCAGTACTTC. Protein: CASSPPGGQLYEQYF.